Listed below are T cell receptor beta chains from one sample, sequenced in a study of cytomegalovirus exposure and HLA in healthy donors. The table came from immunoSEQ multiplex PCR; TCRdb's copy has only in-frame clones and leaves some out. There are tens of thousands of clones in the sample; 44% occur only once, and just under 2% lies in the top ten. Sample: PBMCs. Receptors originate from a woman aged 45-65 years in good health and CMV-seronegative. Each CDR3 is given with its conserved first and last residue. The D gene is left open where the match is weak. Clone size, where shown, is once, few, many, or a class for clones that have expanded.

cdr3_aa cdr3_nt d_call v_call clone_size j_call
CASSSLGGTEKETQYF TGCGCCAGCAGCTCCCTCGGCGGGACAGAAAAAGAGACCCAGTACTTC NA TRBV5-1 few TRBJ2-5
CASSSGTRYYEQYF TGCGCCAGCAGCTCCGGGACTAGGTATTACGAGCAGTACTTC TRBD2 TRBV5-1 NA TRBJ2-7
CASSPTGQGNQPQHF TGTGCCAGCAGTCCGACAGGGCAGGGCAATCAGCCCCAGCATTTT TRBD1 TRBV6-5 NA TRBJ1-5
CASSVQSRLGKRNSYEQYF TGTGCCAGCAGCGTCCAATCTCGTCTCGGCAAGCGGAATTCCTACGAGCAGTACTTC NA TRBV7-8 NA TRBJ2-7
CASSPSVQETQYF TGTGCCAGCTCACCTTCCGTTCAAGAGACCCAGTACTTC NA TRBV18 NA TRBJ2-5
CASSQDAASGGAKTDTQYF TGTGCCAGCAGCCAAGATGCGGCTAGCGGGGGGGCAAAAACAGATACGCAGTATTTT TRBD2 TRBV4-2 NA TRBJ2-3
CASGFRTSGSSGGELFF TGTGCTAGTGGTTTCCGGACTAGCGGGAGTTCTGGCGGGGAGCTGTTTTTT TRBD2 TRBV12-5 NA TRBJ2-2
CASSLGGTTEAFF TGTGCCAGCAGCTTAGGAGGGACGACTGAAGCTTTCTTT NA TRBV7-3 few TRBJ1-1
CAWSKLGADGYTF TGTGCCTGGAGTAAGCTAGGGGCGGATGGCTACACCTTC NA TRBV30 NA TRBJ1-2
CASTPGLTYNEQFF TGTGCCAGCACTCCGGGACTAACATACAATGAGCAGTTCTTC TRBD2 TRBV6-5 NA TRBJ2-1
CASSWTPGQGAGNTIYF TGCGCCAGCAGCTGGACCCCGGGACAGGGGGCTGGAAACACCATATATTTT TRBD1 TRBV5-1 NA TRBJ1-3
CASSSGQGSSYEQYF TGTGCCAGCAGTTCTGGACAGGGAAGCTCCTACGAGCAGTACTTC TRBD1 TRBV6-1 NA TRBJ2-7
CASSVTGRNTEAFF TGTGCCAGCAGCGTGACAGGGCGGAACACTGAAGCTTTCTTT TRBD1 TRBV9 few TRBJ1-1
CASSLIPGDTEAFF TGTGCCAGCAGCTTGATTCCGGGGGACACTGAAGCTTTCTTT NA TRBV5-4 few TRBJ1-1
CASTQGQPGNTIYF TGTGCCAGCACCCAGGGACAGCCTGGAAACACCATATATTTT TRBD1 TRBV5-4 NA TRBJ1-3
CASSSGGAGGHEQYF TGTGCCAGCAGCTCCGGAGGTGCGGGGGGCCACGAGCAGTACTTC TRBD2 TRBV7-2 few TRBJ2-7
CAWRTNPAYEQYF TGTGCCTGGAGAACCAATCCGGCCTACGAGCAGTACTTC NA TRBV30 few TRBJ2-7
CARIDGQGRTEAFF TGTGCCCGAATCGACGGACAGGGTCGGACTGAAGCTTTCTTT TRBD1 TRBV30 NA TRBJ1-1
CASSLTSGGDYEQYF TGTGCCAGCAGCCTGACTAGCGGGGGGGATTACGAGCAGTACTTC TRBD2 TRBV5-4 NA TRBJ2-7
CASSLNGLAGGGDTQYF TGTGCCAGCAGCTTAAATGGACTAGCGGGAGGTGGAGATACGCAGTATTTT TRBD2 TRBV7-2 NA TRBJ2-3
CAIRDRVPTYEQYF TGTGCCATCAGAGACAGGGTGCCCACCTACGAGCAGTACTTC TRBD1 TRBV10-3 NA TRBJ2-7
CASSPSGGLAGENTDTQYF TGTGCCAGCAGCCCCTCGGGAGGACTAGCGGGAGAAAACACAGATACGCAGTATTTT TRBD2 TRBV7-9 NA TRBJ2-3
CASSPRTGAETQYF TGTGCCAGCAGCCCCCGGACAGGGGCAGAGACCCAGTACTTC TRBD1 TRBV9 NA TRBJ2-5
CASRYTGGEQYF TGTGCCAGCAGATATACGGGGGGGGAGCAGTACTTC TRBD2 TRBV11-1 NA TRBJ2-7
CASTSNTGELFF TGTGCCAGCACCAGTAACACCGGGGAGCTGTTTTTT NA TRBV2 NA TRBJ2-2
CASSAQGPSSGNTIYF TGCGCCAGCAGCGCCCAGGGGCCGAGCTCTGGAAACACCATATATTTT NA TRBV5-1 few TRBJ1-3
CASSLGLAVRGDTQYF TGTGCCAGCAGTTTGGGACTAGCGGTACGGGGGGATACGCAGTATTTT TRBD2 TRBV28 NA TRBJ2-3
CASSPGAGGSETQYF TGCGCCAGCAGCCCCGGGGCGGGAGGTTCGGAGACCCAGTACTTC TRBD2 TRBV5-1 NA TRBJ2-5
CASSEIGTGVQPQHF TGTGCCAGTAGTGAAATCGGGACAGGGGTTCAGCCCCAGCATTTT TRBD1 TRBV19 NA TRBJ1-5
CASSLRSSGTGANVLTF TGTGCCAGCAGCTTAAGATCCTCGGGAACTGGGGCCAACGTCCTGACTTTC NA TRBV7-9 NA TRBJ2-6
CASSFTGTDYGYTF TGTGCCAGCAGCTTTACCGGGACAGACTATGGCTACACCTTC TRBD1 TRBV5-6 once TRBJ1-2